The TCR beta chain under discussion was sequenced for a study of T-cell reconstitution after alpha-beta-depleted transplantation in children. Study-wide points: Reported findings indicate that, about two months after transplant, alpha-beta T cells came from several hundred expanded clones, which were derived from non-depleted graft cells. T-cell numbers and diversity one year post-transplant derived largely from freshly generated T cells. At day 60, the high TCRbeta diversity found in some patients originated from recipient T cells and thymic progenitors that had survived.

The library targeted TCRbeta and was prepared with unique molecular identifiers. Via MiXCR, TCRdb re-called the PCR reads, giving one row per CDR3 protein. The table includes 540,000 or so distinct CDR3 sequences, under 25% detected once. The CDR3 extends over 14 amino acids. Trimming removed 0 bases at V and 6 bases at J, with 9 bases between. Germline lookup yields CDR1 SGHRS and CDR2 YFSETQ. A remark on this clonotype: Its specificity is unknown.

This receptor was taken from a boy less than two years old who had a stem cell transplant for acute myeloid leukemia, so the T cells may come from the graft donor. The V call is TRBV5-1, the J call TRBJ2-2, with D tentatively TRBD1 (5 bases). Material: PBMCs, mostly from graft donor cells, obtained 360 days after TCRalphabeta/CD19-depleted stem cell transplant. The CDR3 DNA reads as TGCGCCAGCAGCTTGGTGCAGGGTCCCGGGGAGCTGTTTTTT. This codes for CASSLVQGPGELFF.